The next 13 T cell receptor beta chains were all read from a single sample in a study of blood T cell repertoires in COVID-19. Libraries were prepared by immunoSEQ multiplex PCR; TCRdb keeps only in-frame clonotypes and omits some of them. Among about 39,000 clones listed, 70% to 80% were seen once. Sequenced material: peripheral blood. All receptors come from a man between 70 and 80 years old with acute or convalescent COVID-19.

The chain employs TRBV19 and TRBJ1-2; D is unclear. This CDR3 is 13 amino acids long. V lost 9 bases and J lost 8, with 19 bases in between. The germline CDR1 and CDR2 sequences are LNHDA and SQIVND (reference sequence). CDR3 residues: CASRMVTNGGYTF. The DNA of the CDR3 is TGTGCCAGCCGCATGGTGACTAATGGGGGCTACACCTTC. The variable domain in full, completed from reference TRBV19 and TRBJ1-2, reads DGGITQSPKYLFRKEGQNVTLSCEQNLNHDAMYWYRQDPGQGLRLIYYSQIVNDFQKGDIAEGYSVSREKKESFPLTVTSAQKNPTAFYLCASRMVTNGGYTFGSGTRLTVV.

The chain links TRBV10-3 to TRBJ1-1; D might be TRBD1 (5 bases). The germline gives CDR1 ENHRY, CDR2 SYGVKD. This CDR3 is built from 18 residues. The V end lost 3 bases, the J end lost 1 base, and 21 bases lay between the germline ends. This CDR3 is CAISDSAGRLGGNTEAFF. CDR3 in DNA: TGTGCCATCAGTGATAGCGCAGGGAGGCTTGGCGGGAACACTGAAGCTTTCTTT.

This clone appeared once. This sequence joins TRBV5-1 and TRBJ1-4, with 7 bases fitting TRBD1. The CDR3 sequence is 15 residues long. V trimming: 3 bases; J trimming: 2 bases; junction bases outside the gene matches: 4. Germline CDR1 SGHRS, CDR2 YFSETQ. This chain's CDR3 is CASSYQGGTNEKLFF. DNA of the CDR3: TGCGCCAGCAGCTACCAGGGGGGCACTAATGAAAAACTGTTTTTT. Full variable domain (outside the CDR3, taken from reference TRBV5-1 and TRBJ1-4): KAGVTQTPRYLIKTRGQQVTLSCSPISGHRSVSWYQQTPGQGLQFLFEYFSETQRNKGNFPGRFSGRQFSNSRSEMNVSTLELGDSALYLCASSYQGGTNEKLFFGSGTQLSVL.

This clone was seen once. The chain is built from TRBV6-5 and TRBJ1-5; D remains ambiguous. The germline V gene encodes CDR1 MNHEY and CDR2 SVGAGI. V was pared by 3 bases and J by 0 bases, with 9 bases between. This CDR3 comprises 15 residues. As DNA, the CDR3 is TGTGCCAGCAGTTATGGGCGATATAGCAATCAGCCCCAGCATTTT. Its translation is CASSYGRYSNQPQHF.

This clone was recorded a few times. The chain has TRBV4-3 and TRBJ2-1; TRBD2 matches at 10 bases. V was clipped by 0 bases and J by 8 bases; unmatched bases: 19. The CDR3 is 20 residues long. The germline V gene has CDR1 LGHNA and CDR2 YSLEER. CDR3 sequence (DNA): TGCGCCAGCAGCCAAGAGGCCCTAGCGGGAGCAACTACTATAGCATATGAGCAGTTCTTC. Protein product: CASSQEALAGATTIAYEQFF.

The chain joins TRBV6-2 or TRBV6-3 to TRBJ2-7, with a weak D call TRBD1 (5 bases). Germline lookup yields CDR1 MNHEY and CDR2 SVGEGT. The V gene lost 2 bases and the J gene lost 2 bases, with 7 bases spanning the gap. CDR3 length: 13 residues. CDR3 residues: CASSYTGTYEQYF. In nucleotides, the CDR3 is TGTGCCAGCAGTTACACAGGTACCTACGAGCAGTACTTC.

The J gene is TRBJ2-7, the V gene TRBV27; 7 bases fit TRBD2. The germline CDR1 and CDR2 sequences are MNHEY and SMNVEV (reference sequence). The CDR3 is made up of 16 amino acids. J was trimmed by 4 bases and V by 8 bases; bases with no gene match: 17. Written as DNA, the CDR3 is TGTGCCAGCCTCTGGGCCCCCGCTAGCGGCCAATACGAGCAGTACTTC. Translation: CASLWAPASGQYEQYF.

In the case of this clone: The germline gene is not matched at one end of the junction; a read error may be the cause. The chain has TRBV5-6 and TRBJ2-1; TRBD1 might be the D (6 bases). The CDR3 sequence is 15 residues long. Germline CDR1 is SGHDT and CDR2 is YYEEEE. DNA of the CDR3: TGTGCCAACAGCTTTGGGCTAGGTGGGGGCGATGAGCAGTTCTTC. The encoded protein is CANSFGLGGGDEQFF.

The V call is TRBV11-3, the J call TRBJ2-2; TRBD1 matches at 8 bases. V shed 1 base and J 7 bases; nucleotides not matched to a gene: 11. There are 17 residues in the CDR3. Germline V CDR1 and CDR2: SGHNT, YENEEA. This CDR3 reads CASSLGSRTGSGGELFF. DNA of the CDR3: TGTGCCAGCAGCTTAGGAAGTCGGACAGGGTCGGGCGGGGAGCTGTTTTTT.

V and J are TRBV6-2 or TRBV6-3 and TRBJ2-4, with D possibly TRBD1 on 6 matching bases. V was trimmed by 1 base and J by 2 bases, leaving 9 bases between them. Germline CDR1 is MNHEY and CDR2 is SVGEGT. The CDR3 is 15 residues long. CDR3 sequence reads: CASSYWGQTKNIQYF. In nucleotides, the CDR3 is TGTGCCAGCAGTTACTGGGGGCAGACCAAAAACATTCAGTACTTC.

The V and J genes are TRBV7-2 and TRBJ2-5; 10 bases line up with TRBD2. CDR1 and CDR2 from the germline V gene are SGHTA and FQGNSA. J was trimmed by 4 bases and V by 2 bases; bases with no gene match: 4. The CDR3 is 15 amino acids. The CDR3 here is CASSLLAGVGETQYF. CDR3 coding DNA: TGTGCCAGCAGCTTACTAGCGGGAGTGGGAGAGACCCAGTACTTC.

The chain couples TRBV28 to TRBJ1-2; no definite D call. Germline V lookup: CDR1 MDHEN, CDR2 SYDVKM. The CDR3 runs to 14 residues. Trimming stripped 1 base from V and 8 bases from J, with 14 bases between. Here the CDR3 reads CASSLLPRAGGYTF. The CDR3 nucleotides are TGTGCCAGCAGTTTATTGCCGAGGGCAGGCGGCTACACCTTC.

CDR3 amino acids: CASSQQGYSNQPQHF. As DNA, the CDR3 is TGTGCCAGCAGCCAACAGGGTTATAGCAATCAGCCCCAGCATTTT. The genes are TRBV6-5 and TRBJ1-5; TRBD1 is a possible D gene (6 bases). CDR3 size: 15 residues. Trimming removed 6 bases at V and 0 bases at J, with 12 bases between. Germline lookup yields CDR1 MNHEY and CDR2 SVGAGI.